Presented here are 28 T cell receptor beta chains from one specimen sequenced in a study of PD-1 blockade in mismatch repair-deficient tumors. Sequencing was performed with immunoSEQ multiplex PCR; in TCRdb, only in-frame clones are kept and a portion is missing. The data contain some 10,000 clones, around 90% of them singletons. The sample's time point: approximately 10-day in vitro stimulation with candidate neoantigen peptide 3. These receptors have no identified antigens. The sequences come from cells cultured in vitro, collected from a patient treated with pembrolizumab. The receptors were gathered from an adult with mismatch repair-deficient cancer.

This rearrangement joins TRBV9 to TRBJ1-3, with D tentatively TRBD1 (6 bases). Trimming took 6 bases from V and 8 from J, leaving 9 bases between them. The germline CDR1 and CDR2 sequences are SGDLS and YYNGEE. CDR3 length equals 11 residues. DNA for the CDR3: TGTGCCAGCACCAGGGGCCACACCATATATTTT. This encodes CASTRGHTIYF.

This clone was seen only once. The chain employs TRBV6-4 and TRBJ1-3, with no clear D. The CDR3 sequence is 16 residues long. The germline CDR1 and CDR2 sequences are MRHNA and SNTAGT. The germline V and J ends were trimmed by 2 bases and 0 bases, with 11 bases remaining between them. The CDR3 protein is CASSDRHLFSGNTIYF. CDR3 nucleotides: TGTGCCAGCAGTGACCGGCATTTGTTCTCTGGAAACACCATATATTTT.

This clone has only a few counts. The chain joins TRBV6-5 to TRBJ1-5; the D is unclear. V was trimmed by 7 bases and J by 0 bases, leaving 4 bases between them. CDR1 and CDR2 from the germline V gene are MNHEY and SVGAGI. This CDR3 is built from 12 residues. The DNA of the CDR3 is TGTGCCAGCAACCTTAGCAATCAGCCCCAGCATTTT. It encodes CASNLSNQPQHF.

The J gene is TRBJ2-1, the V gene TRBV5-1; the D gene is possibly TRBD2 (7 bases). The ends were cut back, 0 bases at V and 3 bases at J, with 16 bases in the middle. The CDR3 is 17 residues long. Germline CDR1 is SGHRS and CDR2 is YFSETQ. The CDR3 region is CASSLDAGADYYNEQFF. The CDR3 DNA sequence: TGCGCCAGCAGCTTGGATGCGGGGGCGGATTACTACAATGAGCAGTTCTTC. The full variable domain, in which reference TRBV5-1 and TRBJ2-1 provide the parts outside the CDR3, is KAGVTQTPRYLIKTRGQQVTLSCSPISGHRSVSWYQQTPGQGLQFLFEYFSETQRNKGNFPGRFSGRQFSNSRSEMNVSTLELGDSALYLCASSLDAGADYYNEQFFGPGTRLTVL.

This clone was seen a single time. This rearrangement joins TRBV5-1 to TRBJ1-4; 8 bases are shared with TRBD1. The CDR3 consists of 16 residues. Germline CDR1 SGHRS, CDR2 YFSETQ. Unmatched junction bases numbered 11, after V lost 3 bases and J lost 7 bases. The CDR3 sequence is CASSWGATGEAEKLFF. The CDR3 nucleotides are TGCGCCAGCAGCTGGGGGGCGACAGGGGAAGCTGAAAAACTGTTTTTT.

This rearrangement joins TRBV6-5 to TRBJ2-7, with 7 bases fitting TRBD1. The CDR3 contains 14 residues. From germline, CDR1 is MNHEY and CDR2 SVGAGI. V lost 5 bases and J lost 3; bases outside the gene matches: 7. The CDR3 is CASSTTGHGYEQYF. As DNA, the CDR3 is TGTGCCAGCAGTACGACAGGGCATGGCTACGAGCAGTACTTC.

The chain recombines TRBV15 with TRBJ1-1; the D is unclear. Germline loops: CDR1 LNHNV, CDR2 YYDKDF (reference sequence). V dropped 1 base and J dropped 1 base, with 16 bases sitting between them. This CDR3 region has 17 residues. Here the CDR3 reads CATSRGHMLTPNTEAFF. The CDR3 DNA sequence: TGTGCCACCAGCAGAGGCCACATGCTGACACCGAACACTGAAGCTTTCTTT.

V is TRBV7-6 and J is TRBJ2-5, with TRBD2 matching over 10 bases. There are 15 residues in the CDR3. Germline loops: CDR1 SGHVS, CDR2 FNYEAQ. V was clipped by 1 base and J by 4 bases; unmatched bases: 3. CDR3 DNA sequence: TGTGCCAGCAGCTTAGAACTAGCGGGACGAGAGACCCAGTACTTC. Its translation is CASSLELAGRETQYF.

The chain uses TRBV29-1 and TRBJ2-7; TRBD1 aligns across 9 bases. CDR3 length: 15 residues. Unmatched junction bases numbered 12, after V lost 6 bases and J lost 3 bases. Germline-derived CDR1 and CDR2 are SQVTM and ANQGSEA. The CDR3 bases are TGCAGCGTAGGGGACAGGGCCGCAAGCCGCTACGAGCAGTACTTC. This codes for CSVGDRAASRYEQYF.

J is TRBJ1-6 and V is TRBV5-1, with D hard to call. V lost 5 bases and J lost 1, with 13 bases in between. The CDR3 consists of 16 residues. Germline V gene lookup returns CDR1 SGHRS and CDR2 YFSETQ. CDR3 bases: TGCGCCAGCAGGACCTGGGGAGAGTCCTATAATTCACCCCTCCACTTT. Translated: CASRTWGESYNSPLHF. Filled out from reference TRBV5-1 and TRBJ1-6, the complete variable domain reads KAGVTQTPRYLIKTRGQQVTLSCSPISGHRSVSWYQQTPGQGLQFLFEYFSETQRNKGNFPGRFSGRQFSNSRSEMNVSTLELGDSALYLCASRTWGESYNSPLHFGNGTRLTVT.

The V call is TRBV6-1, the J call TRBJ2-1; D call uncertain. Trimming took off 7 bases at V and 5 bases at J, with 12 bases between the two ends. Germline CDR1 reads MNHNS; CDR2 reads SASEGT. The CDR3 has 13 amino acids. The CDR3, as DNA: TGTGCCAGCACCTATTCTCGTAACAATGAGCAGTTCTTC. Protein sequence: CASTYSRNNEQFF.

The V call is TRBV10-3, the J call TRBJ2-2; D perhaps matches TRBD1 (5 bases). Germline-derived CDR1 and CDR2 are ENHRY and SYGVKD. Deletions cut 0 bases from V and 5 bases from J, with 16 bases between. The CDR3 has 17 amino acids. CDR3 bases: TGTGCCATCAGTGAGTCTGCAGGGTCGTTTGAAACCGGGGAGCTGTTTTTT. Translated, it gives CAISESAGSFETGELFF.

This chain uses TRBV18 with TRBJ1-5, with no clear D. Germline V gives CDR1 KGHSH, CDR2 LQKENI. The CDR3 is 16 residues long. Trimming took off 0 bases at V and 2 bases at J, with 11 bases between the two ends. CDR3: CASSPPGWLGNQPQHF. In DNA form, the CDR3 reads TGTGCCAGCTCACCACCAGGGTGGCTAGGCAATCAGCCCCAGCATTTT.

This chain connects TRBV30 to TRBJ1-3; the match to TRBD1 covers 7 bases. V trimming: 0 bases; J trimming: 1 base; junction bases outside the gene matches: 3. Germline CDR1 reads GTSNPN; CDR2 reads SVGIG (reference sequence). CDR3 length equals 15 residues. DNA for the CDR3: TGTGCCTGGAGTGTACTACAGGGGTCTGGAAACACCATATATTTT. Translation gives CAWSVLQGSGNTIYF.

The CDR3 DNA is TGCGCCAGCAGCTTGGCTAAGAGCACAGATACGCAGTATTTT. This translates into CASSLAKSTDTQYF. The gene calls are TRBV5-1 and TRBJ2-3; D uncertain. Trimming cost V 0 bases and J 0 bases, with 5 bases left between them. The CDR3 is 14 residues long. The germline gives CDR1 SGHRS, CDR2 YFSETQ.

The rearrangement links TRBV2 to TRBJ2-3; 8 bases are a match to TRBD1. V shed 5 bases, J shed 1 base, and the junction held 8 bases outside the gene matches. The germline CDR1 and CDR2 sequences are SNHLY and FYNNEI. The CDR3 covers 16 residues. The CDR3 DNA is TGTGCCAGCAGTAAAAGCAGGGGGCCGGGCACAGATACGCAGTATTTT. It specifies CASSKSRGPGTDTQYF.

This chain connects TRBV2 to TRBJ2-7; D call uncertain. The CDR3 extends over 11 amino acids. CDR1 SNHLY and CDR2 FYNNEI come from the germline V gene. V gave up 7 bases and J gave up 3 bases, with 7 bases separating them. CDR3 residues: CASTSDYEQYF. The DNA of the CDR3 is TGTGCCAGCACTTCCGACTACGAGCAGTACTTC.

The CDR3 nucleotides read TGTGCCAGCAGCTTGGGACAGGGGGCCTACAATGAGCAGTTCTTC. Protein product: CASSLGQGAYNEQFF. The V and J genes are TRBV5-4 and TRBJ2-1; 9 nucleotides line up with TRBD1. The CDR3 has 15 amino acids. J lost 2 bases, V lost 0 bases, and 0 bases had no gene match. Per the germline V gene, CDR1 is SGHNT and CDR2 is YYREEE (reference sequence).

This clone came up once. J is TRBJ1-4 and V is TRBV28; D gene unclear. Looked up from germline, CDR1 is MDHEN and CDR2 is SYDVKM. CDR3 length: 15 residues. V dropped 6 bases and J dropped 0 bases, with 11 bases sitting between them. CDR3 bases: TGTGCCAGCAGCAAAGGAGGTACAACTAATGAAAAACTGTTTTTT. This translates into CASSKGGTTNEKLFF.

The gene calls are TRBV27 and TRBJ1-4; D might be TRBD1 (6 bases). The V end was cut by 4 bases, the J end by 8 bases, with 8 bases between. The CDR3 loop spans 12 amino acids. Germline lookup yields CDR1 MNHEY and CDR2 SMNVEV (reference sequence). As DNA, the CDR3 is TGTGCCAGCAGTTACCAGGGGGAAAAACTGTTTTTT. Translated, it gives CASSYQGEKLFF.

This rearrangement joins TRBV28 to TRBJ1-1, with D unclear. Trimming took 3 bases from V and 5 from J, leaving 7 bases between them. CDR1 MDHEN and CDR2 SYDVKM come from the germline V gene. There are 12 residues in the CDR3. DNA for the CDR3: TGTGCCAGCAGTTTTGGGGAAACTGAAGCTTTCTTT. This encodes CASSFGETEAFF. The full variable domain, its missing parts supplied by reference TRBV28 and TRBJ1-1, is DVKVTQSSRYLVKRTGEKVFLECVQDMDHENMFWYRQDPGLGLRLIYFSYDVKMKEKGDIPEGYSVSREKKERFSLILESASTNQTSMYLCASSFGETEAFFGQGTRLTVV.

The chain couples TRBV7-9 to TRBJ2-3, with 13 bases matching TRBD2. The CDR3 is made up of 15 amino acids. CDR1 is SEHNR, CDR2 FQNEAQ, per germline (reference sequence). V lost 5 bases to trimming and J lost 7 bases; unmatched junction nucleotides: 6. CDR3 sequence: CASSQGLAGLHTQYF. The DNA of the CDR3 is TGTGCCAGCAGCCAGGGACTAGCGGGATTACATACGCAGTATTTT.

This rearrangement joins TRBV2 to TRBJ2-7, with TRBD2 identical over 7 bases. Germline V CDR1 and CDR2: SNHLY, FYNNEI. CDR3 length: 13 residues. The V and J ends lost 6 bases and 0 bases, in that order; junction bases with no gene match: 2. The CDR3 loop is CASRRDYSYEQYF. The CDR3 coding sequence is TGTGCCAGCAGGAGGGACTACTCCTACGAGCAGTACTTC.

This chain uses TRBV7-2 with TRBJ2-4; D might be TRBD1 (5 bases). Looked up from germline, CDR1 is SGHTA and CDR2 is FQGNSA. V shed 1 base and J shed 1 base, with 17 bases lying between them. This CDR3 is 18 amino acids long. In DNA, the CDR3 is TGTGCCAGCAGCTTAGATGGGTGGGGCGCGGACGCCAAAAACATTCAGTACTTC. It yields the protein CASSLDGWGADAKNIQYF.

The chain uses TRBV15 and TRBJ2-2; TRBD2 is a possible D gene (5 bases). Germline-derived CDR1 and CDR2 are LNHNV and YYDKDF (reference sequence). The CDR3 covers 13 residues. Trimming shortened V by 0 bases and J by 7 bases, and 6 bases separated the two germline ends. For the CDR3, the DNA is TGTGCCACCAGCAGAGATCGGGACGGGGAGCTGTTTTTT. Protein sequence: CATSRDRDGELFF.

The CDR3 here is CASSSTGTGGYEQYF. The CDR3 DNA reads TGTGCCAGCAGCTCCACCGGGACAGGGGGTTACGAGCAGTACTTC. J is TRBJ2-7 and V is TRBV11-2; 11 nucleotides line up with TRBD1. CDR3 length: 15 residues. Germline V gives CDR1 SGHAT, CDR2 FQNNGV. V trimming: 4 bases; J trimming: 4 bases; junction bases outside the gene matches: 6.

The CDR3 nucleotides are TGTGCCAGCAGTGAGGACAGGGGTGGCTATGGCTACACCTTC. Translated: CASSEDRGGYGYTF. The chain carries TRBV28 and TRBJ1-2; 9 nucleotides align to TRBD1. CDR1 and CDR2 from the germline V gene are MDHEN and SYDVKM. The trim removed 5 bases at V and 4 bases at J, leaving 5 bases unmatched. There are 14 residues in the CDR3.

The chain employs TRBV20-1 and TRBJ2-1, with D possibly being TRBD2 (6 bases). In germline, CDR1 is DFQATT, CDR2 SNEGSKA (reference sequence). This CDR3 is 11 amino acids long. This CDR3 reads CSGDSNNEQFF. CDR3 in DNA: TGCAGCGGGGACTCAAACAATGAGCAGTTCTTC.